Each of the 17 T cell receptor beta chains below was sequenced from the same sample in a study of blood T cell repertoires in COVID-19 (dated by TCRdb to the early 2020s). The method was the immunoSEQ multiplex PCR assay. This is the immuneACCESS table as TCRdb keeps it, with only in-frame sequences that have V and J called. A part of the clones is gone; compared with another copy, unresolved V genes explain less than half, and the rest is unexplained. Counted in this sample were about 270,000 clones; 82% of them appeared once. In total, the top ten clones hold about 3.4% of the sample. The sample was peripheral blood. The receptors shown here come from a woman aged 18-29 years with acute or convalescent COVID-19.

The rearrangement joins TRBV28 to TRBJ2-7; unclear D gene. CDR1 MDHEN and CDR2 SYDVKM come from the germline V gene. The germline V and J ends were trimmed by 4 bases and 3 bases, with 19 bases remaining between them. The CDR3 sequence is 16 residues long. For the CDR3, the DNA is TGTGCCAGCAGTTCCCCGTCGATGTATCGCGGCTACGAGCAGTACTTC. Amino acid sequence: CASSSPSMYRGYEQYF.

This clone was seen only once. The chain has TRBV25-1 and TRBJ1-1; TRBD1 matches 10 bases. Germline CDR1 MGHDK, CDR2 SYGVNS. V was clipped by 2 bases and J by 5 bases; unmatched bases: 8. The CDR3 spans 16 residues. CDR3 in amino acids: CASSEGTGAKGTEAFF. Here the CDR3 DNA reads TGTGCCAGCAGTGAAGGGACAGGGGCTAAAGGGACTGAAGCTTTCTTT.

The CDR3 coding sequence is TGTGCCAGCAGCTTAGACCCGGCGGGAGGTTACAATGAGCAGTTCTTC. It codes for CASSLDPAGGYNEQFF. V gene TRBV11-2 combines with J gene TRBJ2-1; TRBD2 matches 8 bases. V was clipped by 0 bases and J by 4 bases; unmatched bases: 5. The CDR3 is made up of 16 amino acids. Germline loops: CDR1 SGHAT, CDR2 FQNNGV.

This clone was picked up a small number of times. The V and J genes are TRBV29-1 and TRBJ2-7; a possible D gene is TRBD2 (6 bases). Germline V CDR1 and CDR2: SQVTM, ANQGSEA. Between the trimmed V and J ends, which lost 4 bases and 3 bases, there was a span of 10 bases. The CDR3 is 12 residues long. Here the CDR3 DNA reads TGCAGCGTTGTGGGTAGCGGCTACGAGCAGTACTTC. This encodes CSVVGSGYEQYF.

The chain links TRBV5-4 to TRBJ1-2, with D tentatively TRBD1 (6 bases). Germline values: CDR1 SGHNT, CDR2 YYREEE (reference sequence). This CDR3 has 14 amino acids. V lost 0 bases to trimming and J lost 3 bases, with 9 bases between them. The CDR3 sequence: CASSLGDKDYGYTF. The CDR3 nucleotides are TGTGCCAGCAGCTTGGGGGACAAAGACTATGGCTACACCTTC.

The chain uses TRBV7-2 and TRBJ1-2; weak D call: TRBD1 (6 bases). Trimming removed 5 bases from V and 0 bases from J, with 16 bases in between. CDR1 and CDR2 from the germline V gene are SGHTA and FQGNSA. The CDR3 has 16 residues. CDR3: CASSPWGPLPNYGYTF. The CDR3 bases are TGTGCCAGCAGCCCTTGGGGGCCGTTGCCTAACTATGGCTACACCTTC.

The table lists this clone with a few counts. The CDR3 DNA sequence: TGTGCCAGCACCGGGACTAGCGGGAACTTTGTCGAGACCCAGTACTTC. It translates to CASTGTSGNFVETQYF. The rearrangement joins TRBV3-1 (or the pseudogene TRBV3-2) to TRBJ2-5, with 13 bases aligning to TRBD2. Germline V gene sequence: CDR1 LGHDT, CDR2 YNNKEL (reference sequence). The ends lost 7 bases at V and 5 bases at J; junction bases unmatched: 10. The CDR3 totals 16 residues.

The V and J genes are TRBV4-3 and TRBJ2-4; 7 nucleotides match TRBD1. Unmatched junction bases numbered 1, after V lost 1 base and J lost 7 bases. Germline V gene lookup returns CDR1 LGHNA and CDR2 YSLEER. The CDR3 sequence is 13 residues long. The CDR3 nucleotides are TGCGCCAGCAGCCAAGTGACAGGGAACATTCAGTACTTC. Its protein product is CASSQVTGNIQYF.

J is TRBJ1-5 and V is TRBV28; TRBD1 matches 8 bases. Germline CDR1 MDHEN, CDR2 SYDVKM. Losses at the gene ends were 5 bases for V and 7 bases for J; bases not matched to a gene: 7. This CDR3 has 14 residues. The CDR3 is CASSPGGAWQPQHF. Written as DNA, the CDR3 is TGTGCCAGCAGTCCAGGGGGCGCTTGGCAGCCCCAGCATTTT.

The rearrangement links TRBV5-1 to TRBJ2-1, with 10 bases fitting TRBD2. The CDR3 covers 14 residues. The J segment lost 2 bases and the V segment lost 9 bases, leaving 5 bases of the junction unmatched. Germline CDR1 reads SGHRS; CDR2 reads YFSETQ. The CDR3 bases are TGCGCCACAAAAGCGGGAGGGCCCTACAATGAGCAGTTCTTC. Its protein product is CATKAGGPYNEQFF.

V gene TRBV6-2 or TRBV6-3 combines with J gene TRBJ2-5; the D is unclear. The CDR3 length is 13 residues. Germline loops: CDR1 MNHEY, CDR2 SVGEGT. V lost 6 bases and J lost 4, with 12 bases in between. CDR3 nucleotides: TGTGCCAGCAGCCCTCAGGCTCCAGAGACCCAGTACTTC. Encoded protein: CASSPQAPETQYF.

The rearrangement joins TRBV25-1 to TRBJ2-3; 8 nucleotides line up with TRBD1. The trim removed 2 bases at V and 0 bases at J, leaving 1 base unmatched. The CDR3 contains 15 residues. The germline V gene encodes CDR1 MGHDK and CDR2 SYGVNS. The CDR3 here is CASSEDRGSTDTQYF. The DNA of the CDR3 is TGTGCCAGCAGTGAAGACAGGGGTAGCACAGATACGCAGTATTTT.

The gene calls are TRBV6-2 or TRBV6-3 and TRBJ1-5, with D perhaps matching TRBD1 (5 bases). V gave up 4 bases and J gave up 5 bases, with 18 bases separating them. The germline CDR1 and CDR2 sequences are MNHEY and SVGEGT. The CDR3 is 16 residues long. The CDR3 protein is CASSSDRAGGYQPQHF. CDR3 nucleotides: TGTGCCAGCAGTTCCGATAGGGCCGGGGGTTATCAGCCCCAGCATTTT.

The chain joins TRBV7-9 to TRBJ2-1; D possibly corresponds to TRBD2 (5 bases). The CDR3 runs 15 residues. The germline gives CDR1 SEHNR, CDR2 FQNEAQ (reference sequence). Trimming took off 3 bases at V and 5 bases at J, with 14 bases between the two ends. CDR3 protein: CASSFGSGIHNEQFF. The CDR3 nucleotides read TGTGCCAGCAGCTTTGGGTCCGGGATCCACAATGAGCAGTTCTTC.

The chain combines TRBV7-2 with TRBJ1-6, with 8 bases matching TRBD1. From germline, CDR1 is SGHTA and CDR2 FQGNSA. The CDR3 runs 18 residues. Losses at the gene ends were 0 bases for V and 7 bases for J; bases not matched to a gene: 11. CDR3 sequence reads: CASSLALSRDRLNSPLHF. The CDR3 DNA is TGTGCCAGCAGCTTAGCTTTATCCCGGGACAGGCTGAATTCACCCCTCCACTTT.

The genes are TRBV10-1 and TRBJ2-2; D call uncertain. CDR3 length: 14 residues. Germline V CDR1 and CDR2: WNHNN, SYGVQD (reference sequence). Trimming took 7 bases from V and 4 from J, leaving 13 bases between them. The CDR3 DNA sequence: TGCGCCAGCACGACAAACCTGGGCACCGGGGAGCTGTTTTTT. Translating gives CASTTNLGTGELFF.

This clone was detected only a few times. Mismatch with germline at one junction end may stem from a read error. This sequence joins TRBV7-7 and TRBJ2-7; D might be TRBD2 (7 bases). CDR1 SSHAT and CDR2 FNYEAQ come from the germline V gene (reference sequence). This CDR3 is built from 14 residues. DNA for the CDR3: TGTGCTAGCAGCTTAGGGGGGACTACGGATGAGCAGTACTTC. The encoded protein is CASSLGGTTDEQYF.